This T cell receptor (beta chain) stems from a study of cytomegalovirus exposure and HLA in healthy donors. Study-wide points: Later analysis suggested links between common viral pathogens and several top significant clusters.

13 Jbeta primers and 60 Vbeta primers were used for the PCR. Sequencing used immunoSEQ multiplex PCR; TCRdb keeps in-frame clones, though not all of them. The repertoire holds 200,000 to 300,000 clones, with roughly 86% as singletons. Germline V gene sequence: CDR1 MGHRA, CDR2 YSYEKL. V shed 0 bases and J 1 base; nucleotides not matched to a gene: 0. This CDR3 region has 16 residues. This clone was counted a few times. The antigen remains unidentified. This TCR was sampled from a middle-aged woman in good health and CMV-seropositive. The genes are TRBV4-1 and TRBJ2-6, with 7 positions matching TRBD1. The sequenced material came from PBMCs. The CDR3 loop reads CASSQETGSGANVLTF. CDR3 nucleotides: TGCGCCAGCAGCCAAGAGACAGGGTCTGGGGCCAACGTCCTGACTTTC.